Below, 20 T cell receptor beta chains from the same sample are listed, as sequenced in a study of spatial heterogeneity in lung cancer. Time point denoted: sample taken at primary tumor resection. TCRdb re-called the 5' RACE reads through MiXCR, storing one row per CDR3 protein. Of 20,000 to 25,000 distinct CDR3 sequences listed, 15% to 20% are singletons. What these receptors recognize is not known. Broader study findings: In tumors, expanded intratumoral alpha and beta TCR counts tracked mutation counts.

The input for sequencing was lung tumor tissue, taken at surgery. These receptors all come from a female donor with early-stage non-small cell lung cancer.

The gene calls are TRBV29-1 and TRBJ2-3; 12 bases agree with TRBD2. Germline CDR1 SQVTM, CDR2 ANQGSEA. CDR3 length: 14 amino acids. In nucleotides, the CDR3 is TGCATCGCCTCACTAGCGGGAGGAGCAGATACGCAGTATTTT. Amino acid sequence: CIASLAGGADTQYF.

This clonotype has only a few counts. V gene TRBV7-8 combines with J gene TRBJ2-4, with 7 bases matching TRBD2. The trim removed 0 bases at V and 15 bases at J, leaving 5 bases unmatched. CDR1 is SGHVS, CDR2 FQNEAQ, per germline. The CDR3 length is 12 residues. CDR3 region: CASSLARTRWYF. DNA for the CDR3: TGTGCCAGCAGCTTAGCGCGGACTAGATGGTACTTC. The full variable domain, in which reference TRBV7-8 and TRBJ2-4 provide the parts outside the CDR3, is GAGVSQSPRYKVAKRGQDVALRCDPISGHVSLFWYQQALGQGPEFLTYFQNEAQLDKSGLPSDRFFAERPEGSVSTLKIQRTQQEDSAVYLCASSLARTRWYFGAGTRLSVL.

This clonotype was seen a few times. This chain links TRBV12-3 or TRBV12-4 with TRBJ2-4; maybe TRBD2 (6 bases). The CDR3 totals 13 residues. Trimming removed 7 bases at V and 11 bases at J, with 18 bases between. The DNA of the CDR3 is TGTGCCAGCAACTCCCGGGACTCAACCTTTCAGTACTTC. It codes for CASNSRDSTFQYF.

A few counts support this clonotype. This rearrangement joins TRBV29-1 to TRBJ2-7; D is unclear. Germline CDR1 is SQVTM and CDR2 is ANQGSEA. V shed 4 bases and J shed 4 bases, with 11 bases lying between them. The CDR3 has 12 amino acids. CDR3 in DNA: TGCAGCGTTGGTGAGGCGAGGTACGAGCAGTACTTC. Protein: CSVGEARYEQYF.

This clonotype was seen a few times. This chain joins TRBV7-2 and TRBJ2-7; TRBD2 might be the D (5 bases). CDR3 length: 16 amino acids. Germline CDR1 is SGHTA and CDR2 is FQGNSA. The ends were cut back, 1 base at V and 1 base at J, with 14 bases in the middle. The chain's CDR3 is CASSLGSGVGSYEQYF. The CDR3 DNA sequence: TGTGCCAGCAGCTTAGGCAGCGGAGTAGGGTCCTACGAGCAGTACTTC.

This clonotype was seen repeatedly, ten times or more. CDR3: CSVEEGRKTQYF. CDR3 coding DNA: TGCAGCGTTGAAGAGGGGAGGAAGACCCAGTACTTC. The chain links TRBV29-1 to TRBJ2-5; TRBD2 is a possible D gene (6 bases). V lost 0 bases, J lost 6 bases, and 8 bases lay in between. CDR3 length equals 12 residues. Per the germline V gene, CDR1 is SQVTM and CDR2 is ANQGSEA.

The rearrangement links TRBV20-1 to TRBJ2-1; D unclear. This CDR3 is 13 amino acids long. V gave up 0 bases and J gave up 9 bases, with 12 bases separating them. The germline V gene has CDR1 DFQATT and CDR2 SNEGSKA (reference sequence). The CDR3 region is CSARDPRHGEQFF. CDR3 sequence (DNA): TGCAGTGCTAGAGATCCCCGCCATGGTGAGCAGTTCTTC.

Within the sample, this clonotype is medium-sized. The rearrangement joins TRBV6-2 or TRBV6-3 to TRBJ2-1; D is undetermined. Trimming removed 0 bases from V and 10 bases from J, with 22 bases in between. Looked up from germline, CDR1 is MNHEY and CDR2 is SVGEGT. This CDR3 region has 17 residues. The CDR3 coding sequence is TGTGCCAGCAGTTACTCCGAACCCTTTACTACGCGTAGCGAGCAGTTCTTC. It is translated as CASSYSEPFTTRSEQFF.

This chain connects TRBV11-3 to TRBJ1-1; D call uncertain. V lost 2 bases, J lost 7 bases, and 8 bases lay in between. CDR1 is SGHNT and CDR2 is YENEEA in the germline V gene. CDR3 size: 12 residues. The CDR3 reads CASSLSSGEAFF. DNA of the CDR3: TGTGCCAGCAGCTTATCGTCAGGTGAAGCTTTCTTT.

The CDR3 protein is CASSRLGTGDTDTQYF. CDR3 DNA sequence: TGTGCCAGCAGTCGTTTGGGGACAGGGGACACAGATACGCAGTATTTT. The chain carries TRBV28 and TRBJ2-3; 10 nucleotides match TRBD1. The CDR3 runs 16 residues. The germline gives CDR1 MDHEN, CDR2 SYDVKM. V was clipped by 5 bases and J by 2 bases; unmatched bases: 7.

The table lists this clonotype with a few counts. The V call is TRBV6-1, the J call TRBJ2-4, with unresolved D. The CDR3 extends over 14 amino acids. The V end lost 4 bases, the J end lost 5 bases, and 12 bases lay between the germline ends. Germline V gives CDR1 MNHNS, CDR2 SASEGT. The CDR3 protein is CASSGWGRENIQYF. In nucleotides, the CDR3 is TGTGCCAGCAGTGGGTGGGGAAGGGAAAACATTCAGTACTTC.

The V and J genes are TRBV15 and TRBJ2-1; D is unclear. V was clipped by 0 bases and J by 7 bases, with 4 bases between them. CDR3 length: 12 residues. Germline CDR1 and CDR2: LNHNV and YYDKDF (reference sequence). The chain's CDR3 is CATSRDYNEQFF. CDR3 bases: TGTGCCACCAGCAGAGACTATAATGAGCAGTTCTTC.

This clonotype was counted only a few times. Germline is not matched at one junction end, which may reflect a read error. The CDR3 DNA reads as TGTGCCAGCTGTGAGACAGGGACCGAGCAGTACTTC. Residues: CASCETGTEQYF. The rearrangement uses TRBV6-1 and TRBJ2-7; 7 positions match TRBD1. This CDR3 has 12 amino acids. Germline V CDR1 and CDR2: MNHNS, SASEGT.

This clonotype ranks as medium-sized. J is TRBJ2-2 and V is TRBV6-2 or TRBV6-3; D is uncertain. The germline gives CDR1 MNHEY, CDR2 SVGEGT. V lost 5 bases and J lost 0, with 10 bases in between. The CDR3 length is 15 residues. CDR3 DNA: TGTGCCAGCAGTCCCTCGGCTACGAACACCGGGGAGCTGTTTTTT. It specifies CASSPSATNTGELFF.

The chain is built from TRBV20-1 and TRBJ2-5, with 8 positions matching TRBD1. The V and J ends lost 1 base and 4 bases, in that order; junction bases with no gene match: 8. The CDR3 consists of 15 residues. CDR1 and CDR2 from the germline V gene are DFQATT and SNEGSKA (reference sequence). DNA of the CDR3: TGCAGTGCTAGAGCGGGCAGGGGGCGGGTAGAGACCCAGTACTTC. Protein sequence: CSARAGRGRVETQYF.

This clonotype has a handful of counts. CDR3 sequence: CSAPLSLQTSGRIYEQYF. The CDR3, as DNA: TGCAGTGCTCCGCTAAGCTTACAGACTAGCGGGAGAATTTACGAGCAGTACTTC. The chain combines TRBV20-1 with TRBJ2-7; 12 bases align to TRBD2. The CDR3 consists of 18 residues. Unmatched junction bases numbered 18, after V lost 5 bases and J lost 4 bases. Germline CDR1 and CDR2: DFQATT and SNEGSKA (reference sequence).

This clonotype is classed as medium-sized. The V and J genes are TRBV2 and TRBJ2-1; 7 bases are shared with TRBD2. Trimming took 9 bases from V and 2 from J; bases not matched to a gene: 10. Germline CDR1 reads SNHLY; CDR2 reads FYNNEI. This CDR3 comprises 15 residues. CDR3 sequence: CARTGFGGTYNEQFF. CDR3 nucleotides: TGTGCCAGGACGGGGTTCGGGGGGACCTACAATGAGCAGTTCTTC.

This clonotype was seen a handful of times. The gene calls are TRBV2 and TRBJ2-5; TRBD2 agrees at 9 bases. Germline loops: CDR1 SNHLY, CDR2 FYNNEI. V trimming: 3 bases; J trimming: 5 bases; junction bases outside the gene matches: 7. The CDR3 contains 15 residues. CDR3 in DNA: TGTGCCAGCAGTGACGGTAGCGGGAGTCAGGAGACCCAGTACTTC. It is translated as CASSDGSGSQETQYF.

CDR3 coding DNA: TGCGCCAGCAGCCAGGGAACAGGGATTCAGGAATACGAGCAGTACTTC. Translated: CASSQGTGIQEYEQYF. The chain recombines TRBV4-1 with TRBJ2-7; tentative D call: TRBD1 (6 bases). The CDR3 consists of 16 residues. Germline CDR1 MGHRA, CDR2 YSYEKL. The V gene lost 3 bases and the J gene lost 4 bases, with 19 bases spanning the gap.

This clonotype showed up just once. V usage is TRBV12-3 or TRBV12-4 and J usage is TRBJ2-2; 8 bases are a match to TRBD1. V lost 4 bases and J lost 3; bases outside the gene matches: 1. This CDR3 region has 14 residues. CDR3 in DNA: TGTGCCAGCAGTTGGGACAGGTACACCGGGGAGCTGTTTTTT. Translation: CASSWDRYTGELFF.